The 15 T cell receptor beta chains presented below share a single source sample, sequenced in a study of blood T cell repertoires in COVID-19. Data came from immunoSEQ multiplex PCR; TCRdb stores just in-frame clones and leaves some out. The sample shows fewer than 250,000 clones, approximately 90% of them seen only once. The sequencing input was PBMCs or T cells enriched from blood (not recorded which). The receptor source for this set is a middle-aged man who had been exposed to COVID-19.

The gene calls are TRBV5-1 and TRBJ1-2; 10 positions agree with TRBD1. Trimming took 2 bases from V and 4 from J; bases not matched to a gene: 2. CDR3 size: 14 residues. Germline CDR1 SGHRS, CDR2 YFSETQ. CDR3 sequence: CASSFRQGAYGYTF. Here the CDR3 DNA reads TGCGCCAGCAGCTTCCGACAGGGGGCCTATGGCTACACCTTC.

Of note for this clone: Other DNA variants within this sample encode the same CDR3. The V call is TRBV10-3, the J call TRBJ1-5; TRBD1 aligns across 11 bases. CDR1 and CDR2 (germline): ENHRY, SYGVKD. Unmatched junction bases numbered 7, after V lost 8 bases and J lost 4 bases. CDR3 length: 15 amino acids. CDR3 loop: CAISGGQGGNQPQHF. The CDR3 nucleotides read TGTGCCATCTCTGGGGGACAGGGGGGGAATCAGCCCCAGCATTTT.

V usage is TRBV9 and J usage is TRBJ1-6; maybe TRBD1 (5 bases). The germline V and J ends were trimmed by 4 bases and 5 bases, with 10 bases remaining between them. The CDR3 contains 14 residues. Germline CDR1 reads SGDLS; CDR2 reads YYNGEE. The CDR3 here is CASSPRRDNSPLHF. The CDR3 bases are TGTGCCAGCAGCCCCCGCAGGGATAATTCACCCCTCCACTTT.

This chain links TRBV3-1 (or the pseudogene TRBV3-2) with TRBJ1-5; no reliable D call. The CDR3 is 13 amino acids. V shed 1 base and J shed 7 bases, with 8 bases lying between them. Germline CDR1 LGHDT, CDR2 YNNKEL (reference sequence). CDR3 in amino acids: CASSQAVRQPQHF. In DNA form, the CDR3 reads TGTGCCAGCAGCCAAGCGGTTCGCCAGCCCCAGCATTTT.

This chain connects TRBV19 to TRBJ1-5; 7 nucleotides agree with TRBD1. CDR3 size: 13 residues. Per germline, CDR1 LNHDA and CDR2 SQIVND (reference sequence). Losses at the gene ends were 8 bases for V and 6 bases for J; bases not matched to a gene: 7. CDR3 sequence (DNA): TGTGCCAGTGTAGGGGGCGAGGGTCAGCCCCAGCATTTT. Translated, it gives CASVGGEGQPQHF. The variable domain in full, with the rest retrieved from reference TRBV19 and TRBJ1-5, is DGGITQSPKYLFRKEGQNVTLSCEQNLNHDAMYWYRQDPGQGLRLIYYSQIVNDFQKGDIAEGYSVSREKKESFPLTVTSAQKNPTAFYLCASVGGEGQPQHFGDGTRLSIL.

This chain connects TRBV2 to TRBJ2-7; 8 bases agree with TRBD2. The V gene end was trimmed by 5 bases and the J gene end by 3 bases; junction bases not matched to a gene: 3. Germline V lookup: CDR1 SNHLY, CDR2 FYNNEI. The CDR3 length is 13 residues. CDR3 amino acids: CASSTGRGYEQYV. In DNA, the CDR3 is TGTGCCAGCAGTACCGGGAGGGGCTACGAGCAGTACGTC.

The CDR3 spells CASSVSGGQGNIQYF. The CDR3 coding sequence is TGCGCCAGCAGCGTATCAGGGGGCCAGGGAAACATTCAGTACTTC. The V call is TRBV5-1, the J call TRBJ2-4, with 8 bases aligning to TRBD1. Germline lookup yields CDR1 SGHRS and CDR2 YFSETQ. With V trimmed by 4 bases and J by 6 bases, 9 bases remained unmatched. This CDR3 region has 15 residues.

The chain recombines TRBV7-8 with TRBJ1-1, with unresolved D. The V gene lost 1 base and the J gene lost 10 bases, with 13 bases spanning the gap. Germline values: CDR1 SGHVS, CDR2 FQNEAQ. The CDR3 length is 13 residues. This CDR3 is CASSLGPREGAFF. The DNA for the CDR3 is TGTGCCAGCAGCTTAGGCCCGAGGGAGGGAGCTTTCTTT.

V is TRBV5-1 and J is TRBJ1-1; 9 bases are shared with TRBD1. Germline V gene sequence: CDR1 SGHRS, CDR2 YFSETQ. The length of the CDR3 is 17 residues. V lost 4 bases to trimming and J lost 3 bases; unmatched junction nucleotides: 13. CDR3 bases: TGCGCCAGCAGCCGGGGACAGGGCATGGTTTGGGACACTGAAGCTTTCTTT. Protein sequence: CASSRGQGMVWDTEAFF.

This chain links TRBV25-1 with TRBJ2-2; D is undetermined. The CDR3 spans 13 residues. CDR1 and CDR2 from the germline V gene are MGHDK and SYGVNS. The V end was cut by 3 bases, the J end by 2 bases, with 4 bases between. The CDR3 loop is CASSDTNTGELFF. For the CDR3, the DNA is TGTGCCAGCAGTGACACTAACACCGGGGAGCTGTTTTTT.

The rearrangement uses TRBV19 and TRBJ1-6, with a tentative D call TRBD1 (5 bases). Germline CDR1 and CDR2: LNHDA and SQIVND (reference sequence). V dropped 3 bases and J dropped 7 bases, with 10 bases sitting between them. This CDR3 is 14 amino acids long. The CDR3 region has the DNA TGTGCCAGTAGTATGACGGGGGGAAATTCACCCCTCCACTTT. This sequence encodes CASSMTGGNSPLHF.

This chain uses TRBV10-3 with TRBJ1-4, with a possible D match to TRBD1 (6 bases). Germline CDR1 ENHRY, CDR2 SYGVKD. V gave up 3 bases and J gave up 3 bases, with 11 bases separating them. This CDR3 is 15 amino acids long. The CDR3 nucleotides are TGTGCCATCAGTGATTACAGGGATGCTAATGAAAAACTGTTTTTT. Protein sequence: CAISDYRDANEKLFF.

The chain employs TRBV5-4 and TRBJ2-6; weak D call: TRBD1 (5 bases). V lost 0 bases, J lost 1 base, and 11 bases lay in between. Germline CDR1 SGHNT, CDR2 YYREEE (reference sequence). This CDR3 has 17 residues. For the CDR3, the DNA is TGTGCCAGCAGCTTGGAGACAGACTCGTCTGGGGCCAACGTCCTGACTTTC. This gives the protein CASSLETDSSGANVLTF.

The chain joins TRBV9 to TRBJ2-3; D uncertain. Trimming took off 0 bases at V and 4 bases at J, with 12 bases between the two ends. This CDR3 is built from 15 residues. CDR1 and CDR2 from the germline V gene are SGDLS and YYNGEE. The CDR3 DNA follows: TGTGCCAGCAGCGTAGCGTGGCAGGCCCCAGATACGCAGTATTTT. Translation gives CASSVAWQAPDTQYF.

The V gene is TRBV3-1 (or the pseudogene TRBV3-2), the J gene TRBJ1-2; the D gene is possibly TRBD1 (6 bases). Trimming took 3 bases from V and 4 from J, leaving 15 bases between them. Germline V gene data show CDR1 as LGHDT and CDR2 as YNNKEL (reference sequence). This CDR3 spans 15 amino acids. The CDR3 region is CASSQTADSLYGYTF. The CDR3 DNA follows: TGTGCCAGCAGCCAGACCGCGGACAGTCTCTATGGCTACACCTTC.